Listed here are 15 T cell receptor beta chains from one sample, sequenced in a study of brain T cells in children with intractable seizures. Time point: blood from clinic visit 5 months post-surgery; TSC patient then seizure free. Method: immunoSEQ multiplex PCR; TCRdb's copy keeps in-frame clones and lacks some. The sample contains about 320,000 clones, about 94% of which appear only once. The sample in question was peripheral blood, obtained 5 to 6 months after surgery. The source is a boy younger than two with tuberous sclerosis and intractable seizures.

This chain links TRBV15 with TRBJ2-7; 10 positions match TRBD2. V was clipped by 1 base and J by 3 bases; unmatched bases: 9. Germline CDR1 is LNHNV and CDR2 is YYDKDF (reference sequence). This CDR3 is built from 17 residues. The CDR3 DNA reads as TGTGCCACCAGCAGAGTCCCCTCTAGCGGGGGACTCTACGAGCAGTACTTC. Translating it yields CATSRVPSSGGLYEQYF.

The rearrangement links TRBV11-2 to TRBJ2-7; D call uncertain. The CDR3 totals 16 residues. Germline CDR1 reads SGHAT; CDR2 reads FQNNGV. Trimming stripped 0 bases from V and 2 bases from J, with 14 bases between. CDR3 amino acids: CASSLDSNGVAYEQYF. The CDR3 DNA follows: TGTGCCAGCAGCTTAGATTCAAACGGCGTAGCCTACGAGCAGTACTTC.

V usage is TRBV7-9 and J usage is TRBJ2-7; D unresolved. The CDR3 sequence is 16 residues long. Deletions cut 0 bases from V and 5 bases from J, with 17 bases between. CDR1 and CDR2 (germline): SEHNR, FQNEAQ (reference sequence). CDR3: CASSLALGEAGHEQYF. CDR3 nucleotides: TGTGCCAGCAGCTTAGCGCTCGGAGAGGCTGGGCACGAGCAGTACTTC.

CDR3 nucleotide sequence: TGTGCCAGCAGCTTAGAGGGGGGAGGTCAGCCCCAGCATTTT. It specifies CASSLEGGGQPQHF. The V gene is TRBV7-2, the J gene TRBJ1-5, with D perhaps matching TRBD1 (6 bases). The CDR3 covers 14 residues. Trimming took 1 base from V and 6 from J, leaving 10 bases between them. Germline CDR1 reads SGHTA; CDR2 reads FQGNSA.

The CDR3 nucleotides are TGCAGCCCTTATGGGACTAAATTCTACGAGCAGTACTTC. Protein product: CSPYGTKFYEQYF. The V and J genes are TRBV29-1 and TRBJ2-7; TRBD2 matches 7 bases. V dropped 8 bases and J dropped 3; count of bases not matched to a gene: 10. CDR1 SQVTM and CDR2 ANQGSEA come from the germline V gene. There are 13 residues in the CDR3.

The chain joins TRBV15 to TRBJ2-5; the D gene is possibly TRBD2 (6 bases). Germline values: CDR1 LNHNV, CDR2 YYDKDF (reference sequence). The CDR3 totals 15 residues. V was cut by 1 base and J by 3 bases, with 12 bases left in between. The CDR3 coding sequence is TGTGCCACCAGCAGAGTAGGACTATCTAAAGAGACCCAGTACTTC. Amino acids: CATSRVGLSKETQYF.

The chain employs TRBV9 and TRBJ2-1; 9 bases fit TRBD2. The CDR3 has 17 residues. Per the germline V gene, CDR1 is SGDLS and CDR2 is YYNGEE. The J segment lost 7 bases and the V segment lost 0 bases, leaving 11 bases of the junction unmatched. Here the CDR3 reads CASSVGVRGLAINEQFF. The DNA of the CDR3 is TGTGCCAGCAGCGTAGGAGTTCGGGGACTAGCTATAAATGAGCAGTTCTTC.

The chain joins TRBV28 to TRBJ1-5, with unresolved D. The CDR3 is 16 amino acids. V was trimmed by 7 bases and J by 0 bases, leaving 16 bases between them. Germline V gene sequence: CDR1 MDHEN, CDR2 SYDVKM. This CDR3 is CASTLPHSYSNQPQHF. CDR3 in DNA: TGTGCCAGCACCCTACCCCATAGTTATAGCAATCAGCCCCAGCATTTT.

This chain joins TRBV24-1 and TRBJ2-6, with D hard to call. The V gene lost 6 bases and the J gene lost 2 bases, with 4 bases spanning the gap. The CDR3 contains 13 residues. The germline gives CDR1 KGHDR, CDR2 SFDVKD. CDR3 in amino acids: CATSRAGANVLTF. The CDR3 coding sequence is TGTGCCACCAGTCGAGCTGGGGCCAACGTCCTGACTTTC.

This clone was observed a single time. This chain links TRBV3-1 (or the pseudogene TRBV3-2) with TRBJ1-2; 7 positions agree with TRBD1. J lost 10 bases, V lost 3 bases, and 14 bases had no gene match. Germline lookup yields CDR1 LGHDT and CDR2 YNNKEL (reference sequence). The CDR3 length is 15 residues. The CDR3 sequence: CASSQKFTGEGDYTF. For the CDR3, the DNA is TGTGCCAGCAGCCAGAAATTCACAGGGGAAGGAGACTACACCTTC.

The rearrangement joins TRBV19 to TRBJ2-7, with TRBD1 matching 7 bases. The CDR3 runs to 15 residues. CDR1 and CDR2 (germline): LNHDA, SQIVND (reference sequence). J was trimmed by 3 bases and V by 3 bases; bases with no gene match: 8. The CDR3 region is CASSIRTDRVYEQYF. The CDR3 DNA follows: TGTGCCAGTAGTATCCGTACTGACAGGGTCTACGAGCAGTACTTC.

The CDR3 spells CSALFQTGRTF. The CDR3 DNA reads TGCAGTGCCCTTTTCCAGACAGGGCGGACCTTC. This sequence joins TRBV20-1 and TRBJ1-2, with 7 bases aligning to TRBD1. This CDR3 region has 11 residues. Germline-derived CDR1 and CDR2 are DFQATT and SNEGSKA (reference sequence). Unmatched junction bases numbered 12, after V lost 6 bases and J lost 14 bases.

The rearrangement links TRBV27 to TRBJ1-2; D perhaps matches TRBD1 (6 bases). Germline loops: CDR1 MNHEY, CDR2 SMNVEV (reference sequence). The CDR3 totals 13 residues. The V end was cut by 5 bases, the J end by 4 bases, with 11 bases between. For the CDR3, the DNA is TGTGCCAGCAGTGTCACAGGGCTCTATGGCTACACCTTC. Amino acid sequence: CASSVTGLYGYTF.

The chain's CDR3 is CASSLNSGTDTQYF. CDR3 nucleotide sequence: TGTGCCAGCAGCTTAAATTCAGGGACAGATACGCAGTATTTT. The chain joins TRBV7-9 to TRBJ2-3, with D possibly TRBD1 on 5 matching bases. The CDR3 covers 14 residues. Germline V gives CDR1 SEHNR, CDR2 FQNEAQ (reference sequence). Trimming took off 2 bases at V and 3 bases at J, with 9 bases between the two ends.

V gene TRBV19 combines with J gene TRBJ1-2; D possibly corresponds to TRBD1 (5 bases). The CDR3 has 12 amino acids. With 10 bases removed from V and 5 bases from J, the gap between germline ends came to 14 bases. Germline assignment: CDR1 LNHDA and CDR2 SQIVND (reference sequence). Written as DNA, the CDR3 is TGTGCCACCCTCATTGGGGGGTATGGCTACACCTTC. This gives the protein CATLIGGYGYTF.